This is a list of T cell receptor beta chains from one sample in a study of identifying expanded T cells in peripheral blood. Generated by immunoSEQ multiplex PCR, the TCRdb table keeps only in-frame clones and is missing some. The sample yields about 58,000 clones, about 80% seen once. Sequencing was carried out using blood. The receptors derive from a person between 18 and 75 years old in good health. Each CDR3 is given with its conserved first and last residue. A D gene is named only where the DNA matches it firmly. Clone size appears in some rows only: once, few, many, or a class for an expanded clone.

D	J	size	V	DNA	CDR3
.	TRBJ1-4	.	TRBV14	TGTGCCAGCAGCCAAGCTCCCCCAAGGGTAATTAATGAAAAACTGTTTTTT	CASSQAPPRVINEKLFF
TRBD1	TRBJ1-2	.	TRBV18	TGTGCCAGCTCACCAGTAATTCCGGGACAGGGGAACTATGGCTACACCTTC	CASSPVIPGQGNYGYTF
.	TRBJ2-7	.	TRBV2	TGTGCCAGCAGTGAAACGGTCAGGCCTACAGGGATGCTGAACGAAGGTGAGCAGTACTTC	CASSETVRPTGMLNEGEQYF
.	TRBJ1-2	.	TRBV9	TGTGCCAGCAGCGTAGGGCAGGGCCCCCGGGGCTACACCTTC	CASSVGQGPRGYTF
.	TRBJ2-7	.	TRBV21-1	TGTGCCAGCAGATTCCAGGAACAGGGCTACGAGCAGTACTTC	CASRFQEQGYEQYF
.	TRBJ1-1	few	TRBV29-1	TGCAGCGTACTGCAGGGTGAAGCTTTCTTT	CSVLQGEAFF
.	TRBJ2-4	.	TRBV29-1	TGCAGCGTTGGGGGGGAGGCAGAAAACATTCAGTACTTC	CSVGGEAENIQYF
.	TRBJ1-2	once	TRBV11-2	TGTGCCAGCAGCTTAGAATTGACAGGCGATGGCTACACCTTC	CASSLELTGDGYTF
.	TRBJ2-2	.	TRBV27	TGTGCCAGCAGTTTATCCCCTCTCGACGGCACCGGGGAGCTGTTTTTT	CASSLSPLDGTGELFF
.	TRBJ1-1	.	TRBV6-5	TGTGCCAGCAGTTATCGGGGGGACACTGAAGCTTTCTTT	CASSYRGDTEAFF
.	TRBJ2-5	.	TRBV9	TGTGCCAGCAGCAACCGGAAGGGACCTTACCAAGAGACCCAGTACTTC	CASSNRKGPYQETQYF
.	TRBJ2-3	.	TRBV30	TGTGCCTGGAGTGGGACTAGCACAGATACGCAGTATTTT	CAWSGTSTDTQYF
.	TRBJ2-4	.	TRBV30	TGTGCCTGGAGACAACCCCGGAGCAAGGCCAAAAACATTCAGTACTTC	CAWRQPRSKAKNIQYF
TRBD1	TRBJ1-1	once	TRBV5-1	TGCGCCAGCAGCCAGGGACAGGTGAACACTGAAGCTTTCTTT	CASSQGQVNTEAFF
TRBD1	TRBJ2-7	medium-sized	TRBV4-3	TGCGCCAGCAGCCTCGGACAGGGAGAGCCCTACGAGCAGTACTTC	CASSLGQGEPYEQYF
.	TRBJ2-1	once	TRBV14	TGTGCCAGCAGCCGGGTGGATGAGCAGTTCTTC	CASSRVDEQFF
.	TRBJ1-3	.	TRBV19	TGTGCCAGTAGCCCTCGGGACTCTGGAAACACCATATATTTT	CASSPRDSGNTIYF
TRBD2	TRBJ2-7	.	TRBV5-8	TGTGCCAGCAGCTTGGGGACTAGCTACTACGAGCAGTACTTC	CASSLGTSYYEQYF
TRBD2	TRBJ2-1	.	TRBV4-3	TGCGCCAGCAGCCTTCGTTTTAAGACTAGCGACTACAATGAGCAGTTCTTC	CASSLRFKTSDYNEQFF
TRBD2	TRBJ2-3	.	TRBV4-2	TGTGCCAGCAGCCAGGGTAGCGGGGGGAGATCCACAGATACGCAGTATTTT	CASSQGSGGRSTDTQYF
.	TRBJ1-4	.	TRBV5-1	TGCGCCAGCAGCCCCGAAACCGCCGGCAAACTGTTTTTT	CASSPETAGKLFF
.	TRBJ2-4	few	TRBV6-1	TGTGCCAGCAGTGAATCTGGGCCCAAAAACATTCAGTACTTC	CASSESGPKNIQYF
.	TRBJ2-2	once	TRBV14	TGTGCCAGCAGCCAAGATCCTTGGAACACCGGGGAGCTGTTTTTT	CASSQDPWNTGELFF
TRBD1	TRBJ2-5	once	TRBV5-5	TGTGCCAGCAGCTCTATTGTTGGGACAGGGAGAGAGACCCAGTACTTC	CASSSIVGTGRETQYF
.	TRBJ1-2	once	TRBV19	TGTGCCACCCGGTCAGGGCGAGCTAACTATGGCTACACCTTC	CATRSGRANYGYTF
TRBD1	TRBJ2-7	.	TRBV11-2	TGTGCCAGCAGAGAGATCTGGGGGACAGGGGGCGTATACGAGCAGTACTTC	CASREIWGTGGVYEQYF
.	TRBJ1-1	.	TRBV4-1	TGCGCCAGCAGCGTAAAGTTCGCTACAGGGTACGACACTGAAGCTTTCTTT	CASSVKFATGYDTEAFF
TRBD1	TRBJ2-2	.	TRBV4-3	TGCGCCAGCAGCCAAGTAAGGGGGCGCGCCACCGGGGAGCTGTTTTTT	CASSQVRGRATGELFF
TRBD2	TRBJ2-2	once	TRBV18	TGTGCCAGCTCAACTGGGACTAGCGGGAGACGGACCGGGGAGCTGTTTTTT	CASSTGTSGRRTGELFF
.	TRBJ1-2	once	TRBV18	TGTGCCAGCTCACCACCCGTACAGTTGGGCTACACCTTC	CASSPPVQLGYTF
.	TRBJ1-6	many	TRBV6-5	TGTGCCAGCACCCAGGCAGATTATTCACCCCTCCACTTT	CASTQADYSPLHF
TRBD1	TRBJ1-1	.	TRBV6-1	TGTGCCAGCAGTGCCGCCGGGACAGTGAACACTGAAGCTTTCTTT	CASSAAGTVNTEAFF
.	TRBJ1-1	.	TRBV5-1	TGCGCCAGCAGACTGGGGGGGTCCAAGAACACTGAAGCTTTCTTT	CASRLGGSKNTEAFF
.	TRBJ1-2	.	TRBV5-1	TGCGCCAGCAGCTTAGGGACGACAAAGGGCTATGGCTACACCTTC	CASSLGTTKGYGYTF
.	TRBJ2-6	.	TRBV18	TGTGCCAGCTCACCGGGACATAGAAGCTCTGGGGCCAACGTCCTGACTTTC	CASSPGHRSSGANVLTF
.	TRBJ1-5	.	TRBV28	TGTGCCAGCAGTTTTTGGCAGCCCCAGCATTTT	CASSFWQPQHF
.	TRBJ1-4	.	TRBV6-5	TGTGCCAGCAGTTACCGACTGTTCGGTGAAAAACTGTTTTTT	CASSYRLFGEKLFF
.	TRBJ2-3	.	TRBV7-2	TGTGCCAGCGCCTTGGAGTTAGAGCTAGATACGCAGTATTTT	CASALELELDTQYF
TRBD2	TRBJ2-7	.	TRBV27	TGTGCCCGACGACTGACTAGCGGGGGCGGATATCACGAGCAGTACTTC	CARRLTSGGGYHEQYF
TRBD1	TRBJ1-2	.	TRBV5-5	TGTGCCAGCAGCCCTCTCGGGGACAGGGCCTATGGCTACACCTTC	CASSPLGDRAYGYTF
TRBD1	TRBJ1-5	once	TRBV15	TGTGCCACCAGCACGGCTCGACAGGGTTTATATCAGCCCCAGCATTTT	CATSTARQGLYQPQHF
.	TRBJ1-5	.	TRBV6-6	TGTGCCAGCAGTCAAGGAATTTATAGCAATCAGCCCCAGCATTTT	CASSQGIYSNQPQHF
.	TRBJ2-7	.	TRBV12-5	TGTGCTAGTGGTTTGGTACTAGGGCAGACCCCAGACGAGCAGTACTTC	CASGLVLGQTPDEQYF
.	TRBJ2-7	.	TRBV11-3	TGTGCCAGCAGCTTAGTTGCGCCAGACTACGAGCAGTACTTC	CASSLVAPDYEQYF
.	TRBJ2-1	many	TRBV28	TGTGCCAGCAGCCAAGCGCTAGGCGCGTACAATGAGCAGTTCTTC	CASSQALGAYNEQFF
TRBD1	TRBJ1-5	.	TRBV29-1	TGCAGCGCCCGGACAGGGAATCAGCCCCAGCATTTT	CSARTGNQPQHF
TRBD1	TRBJ2-5	.	TRBV2	TGTGCCAGCAGTGATAACAGGGGGCTACGGGAGACCCAGTACTTC	CASSDNRGLRETQYF
.	TRBJ1-1	many	TRBV6-5	TGTGCCAGCAGTTACGGGGATGGTACTGAAGCTTTCTTT	CASSYGDGTEAFF
.	TRBJ1-6	.	TRBV6-4	TGTGCCAGCAGGATTCGGACTTTCCGTAATTCACCCCTCCACTTT	CASRIRTFRNSPLHF